The 8 T cell receptor beta chains in this list originate from one sample, sequenced in a study of blood T cells in healthy people across ages. Through a sample-barcoded 5' primer and a J-beta primer mix, a second PCR was run for roughly 6 to 11 cycles. TCRdb reprocessed the 5' RACE reads via MiXCR and lists one record per CDR3 protein. This repertoire shows about 1.8 million distinct CDR3 sequences, about 50% found once; its top ten account for around 2.1%. The specimen sequenced was blood. The receptors stem from a woman in her thirties or forties in good health.

V is TRBV20-1 and J is TRBJ2-1; D may be TRBD2 (6 bases). Germline V gene lookup returns CDR1 DFQATT and CDR2 SNEGSKA (reference sequence). The CDR3 sequence is 11 residues long. With 6 bases removed from V and 13 bases from J, the gap between germline ends came to 16 bases. CDR3 nucleotides: TGCAGTGCCAGGGTCCGGGAGACCCAGTTCTTC. It encodes CSARVRETQFF.

This chain connects TRBV4-2 to TRBJ1-5; D gene unclear. Germline V gene data show CDR1 as LGHNA and CDR2 as YNFKEQ. Trimming left V 1 base short and J 6 bases short, with 13 bases between. The CDR3 spans 15 residues. The CDR3 sequence is CASSQVQGGLQPQHF. CDR3 DNA sequence: TGTGCCAGCAGCCAAGTCCAAGGAGGACTTCAGCCCCAGCATTTT.

The chain has TRBV12-5 and TRBJ2-3; D may be TRBD1 (5 bases). CDR3 length: 13 residues. CDR1 and CDR2 (germline): LGHNT, FRNRAP. V was shortened by 9 bases and J by 4 bases, with 14 bases between the two germline ends. The chain's CDR3 is CASSKGWADTQYF. As DNA, the CDR3 is TGTGCTAGCAGTAAGGGGTGGGCAGATACGCAGTATTTT.

The chain has TRBV29-1 and TRBJ1-1; D is perhaps TRBD1 (6 bases). V was shortened by 3 bases and J by 4 bases, with 15 bases between the two germline ends. Per the germline V gene, CDR1 is SQVTM and CDR2 is ANQGSEA. This CDR3 contains 14 residues. CDR3 DNA: TGCAGCGTTGACCGGGCAGGGGCGGGCACTGAAGCTTTCTTT. Translation gives CSVDRAGAGTEAFF.

J is TRBJ2-5 and V is TRBV10-2; D gene ambiguous. Germline CDR1 reads WSHSY; CDR2 reads SAAADI. The CDR3 is 15 residues long. Trimming took 4 bases from V and 0 from J, leaving 12 bases between them. CDR3 amino acids: CASSVGPFDQETQYF. As DNA, the CDR3 is TGCGCCAGCAGTGTTGGGCCCTTCGACCAAGAGACCCAGTACTTC.

The V gene is TRBV7-2, the J gene TRBJ2-1; no clear D. Trimming took off 3 bases at V and 4 bases at J, with 10 bases between the two ends. Germline CDR1 is SGHTA and CDR2 is FQGNSA. This CDR3 has 14 amino acids. This CDR3 reads CASSFEHSYNEQFF. The CDR3 DNA reads TGTGCCAGCAGCTTCGAGCACTCGTACAATGAGCAGTTCTTC.

The table lists this clonotype with a few counts. V usage is TRBV4-1 and J usage is TRBJ1-2, with D maybe TRBD1 (5 bases). The germline V and J ends were trimmed by 2 bases and 4 bases, with 11 bases remaining between them. From germline, CDR1 is MGHRA and CDR2 YSYEKL. The CDR3 spans 14 residues. CDR3 amino acids: CASSQPRQLYGYTF. The CDR3 DNA follows: TGCGCCAGCAGCCAACCCCGACAGCTCTATGGCTACACCTTC.

This clonotype was counted between two and nine times. The chain carries TRBV7-2 and TRBJ2-4, with TRBD1 matching over 7 bases. This CDR3 contains 16 residues. Germline CDR1 reads SGHTA; CDR2 reads FQGNSA. J gave up 6 bases and V 5 bases, and 13 bases lay outside the gene matches. CDR3 amino acids: CASSPARTPGGNIQYF. CDR3 sequence (DNA): TGTGCCAGCAGCCCAGCTAGGACCCCAGGGGGAAACATTCAGTACTTC. The full variable domain, completed using reference TRBV7-2 and TRBJ2-4, is GAGVSQSPSNKVTEKGKDVELRCDPISGHTALYWYRQSLGQGLEFLIYFQGNSAPDKSGLPSDRFSAERTGGSVSTLTIQRTQQEDSAVYLCASSPARTPGGNIQYFGAGTRLSVL.